This T cell receptor beta chain was profiled in a study of siplizumab effects on memory and regulatory T cells. Trimming stripped 7 bases from V and 1 base from J, with 11 bases between. The CDR3 is 14 residues long. Germline lookup yields CDR1 MNHNY and CDR2 SVGAGI (reference sequence). The method was immunoSEQ multiplex PCR; TCRdb's version includes in-frame clones alone and lacks a portion of them. The sample yields approximately 120,000 clones, around 92% seen once. With respect to this clone: The antigen remains unidentified.

General study results and limits: Naive T cells appeared more varied than memory cells and looked like key alloresponse contributors. In siplizumab conditions, mappable alloreactive CD4+ clones averaged 68.8% Treg-derived, against 25% to 30% in controls. Naive or memory phenotype assignment was not possible for roughly 80-95% of proliferating CD4+ or CD8+ clones.

The sequencing input was Tregs sorted from blood. This receptor was taken from a human donor in good health. V gene TRBV6-6 combines with J gene TRBJ1-3; no firm D call. CDR3 bases: TGTGCCAGCAAGGGAGTAGGGTCTGGAAACACCATATATTTT. It translates to CASKGVGSGNTIYF.